The TCR beta chain described here comes from a study of blood T cells in healthy people across ages. Germline CDR1 and CDR2: SGHTA and FQGNSA. The CDR3 is 11 amino acids. V was cut by 6 bases and J by 8 bases, with 8 bases left in between. A J-beta primer mix and a sample-barcoded 5' primer were used in a second PCR of roughly 7 to 12 cycles. Unique molecular identifiers of 12 random nucleotides labeled each cDNA. TCRdb called the 5' RACE reads again in MiXCR, with one record for every CDR3 protein. The sample shows 730,000 or so distinct CDR3 sequences, around 43% of them seen only once. Study outcomes and limitations: It was not known whether donors were CMV positive (a possible confounder of expanded clonotype changes). In older individuals, TCR beta diversity per million T cells was lower, falling roughly linearly with age.

A few counts support this clonotype. Its cognate antigen is unknown. The source is a man older than 75 in good health. Material for sequencing was blood. The chain links TRBV7-2 to TRBJ2-1; D remains unclear. The CDR3 DNA follows: TGTGCCAGCAGTTCATTGGATGAGCAGTTCTTC. Its protein product is CASSSLDEQFF.